Below, 3 T cell receptor beta chains from the same sample are listed, as sequenced in a study of cytomegalovirus exposure and HLA in healthy donors. Researchers ran the PCR with 60 Vbeta and 13 Jbeta primers. Sequencing used immunoSEQ multiplex PCR; TCRdb keeps in-frame clones, though not all of them. The sample features around 200,000 clones, with 0.7% to 1% in its top ten. The material sequenced was PBMCs. The receptors originated from a woman under 30 in good health and CMV-seropositive.

The CDR3 DNA reads TGCGCCAGCAGCCCCGGGACAGGGTATCAGCCCCAGCATTTT. Protein sequence: CASSPGTGYQPQHF. The J gene is TRBJ1-5, the V gene TRBV4-1, with 9 bases fitting TRBD1. The germline gives CDR1 MGHRA, CDR2 YSYEKL. V was clipped by 4 bases and J by 5 bases; unmatched bases: 3. The CDR3 sequence is 14 residues long.

The V call is TRBV30, the J call TRBJ1-1; possibly TRBD1 for D (5 bases). The V gene's germline CDR1 is GTSNPN and CDR2 SVGIG (reference sequence). The length of the CDR3 is 12 residues. CDR3 DNA: TGTGCAAGCGGGGCCCCAGGGTACGGAGCTTTCTTT. It is translated as CASGAPGYGAFF. Supplemented by reference TRBV30 and TRBJ1-1, the full variable domain reads SQTIHQWPATLVQPVGSPLSLECTVEGTSNPNLYWYRQAAGRGLQLLFYSVGIGQISSEVPQNLSASRPQDRQFILSSKKLLLSDSGFYLCASGAPGYGAFFGQGTRLTVV.

The rearrangement joins TRBV18 to TRBJ2-7; a possible D gene is TRBD2 (6 bases). In germline, CDR1 is KGHSH, CDR2 LQKENI. V lost 4 bases and J lost 0, with 13 bases in between. This CDR3 region has 15 residues. CDR3 in DNA: TGTGCCAGCTCACAGGGCCGGGACTTCTCCTACGAGCAGTACTTC. It is translated as CASSQGRDFSYEQYF. Together with reference TRBV18 and TRBJ2-7, the CDR3 gives the full variable domain: NAGVMQNPRHLVRRRGQEARLRCSPMKGHSHVYWYRQLPEEGLKFMVYLQKENIIDESGMPKERFSAEFPKEGPSILRIQQVVRGDSAAYFCASSQGRDFSYEQYFGPGTRLTVT.